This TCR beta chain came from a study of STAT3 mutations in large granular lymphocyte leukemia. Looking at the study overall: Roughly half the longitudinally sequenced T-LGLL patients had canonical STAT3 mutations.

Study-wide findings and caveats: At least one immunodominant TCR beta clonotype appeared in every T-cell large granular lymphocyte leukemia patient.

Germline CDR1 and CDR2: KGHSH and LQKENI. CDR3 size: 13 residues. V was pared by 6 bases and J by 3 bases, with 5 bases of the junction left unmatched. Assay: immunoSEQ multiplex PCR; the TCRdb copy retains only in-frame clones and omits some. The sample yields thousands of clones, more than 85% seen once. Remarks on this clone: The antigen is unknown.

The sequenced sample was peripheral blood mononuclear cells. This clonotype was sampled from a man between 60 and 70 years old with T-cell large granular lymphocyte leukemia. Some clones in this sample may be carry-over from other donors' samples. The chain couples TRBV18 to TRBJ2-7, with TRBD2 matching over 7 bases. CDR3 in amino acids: CASSPRGGYEQYF. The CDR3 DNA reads TGTGCCAGCTCCCCGCGCGGGGGCTACGAGCAGTACTTC.